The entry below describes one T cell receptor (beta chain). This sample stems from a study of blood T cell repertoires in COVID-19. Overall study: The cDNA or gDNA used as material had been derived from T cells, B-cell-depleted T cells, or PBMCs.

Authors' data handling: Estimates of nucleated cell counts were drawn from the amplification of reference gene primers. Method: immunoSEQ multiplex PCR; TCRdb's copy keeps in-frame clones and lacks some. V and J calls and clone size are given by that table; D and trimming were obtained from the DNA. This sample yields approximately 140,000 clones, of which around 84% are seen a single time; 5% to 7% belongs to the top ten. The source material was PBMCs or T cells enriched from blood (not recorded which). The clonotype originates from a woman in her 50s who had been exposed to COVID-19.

The CDR3 loop is CASSTQGSIISGYTF. In DNA, the CDR3 is TGTGCCAGCAGCACACAGGGTTCGATTATATCCGGCTACACCTTC. The chain links TRBV9 to TRBJ1-2; a weak D match, TRBD1 (6 bases). From germline, CDR1 is SGDLS and CDR2 YYNGEE. Between the trimmed V and J ends, which lost 4 bases and 8 bases, there was a span of 21 bases. CDR3 length: 15 amino acids.